This TCR beta chain was profiled in a study of T cell responses to AZD1222 COVID-19 vaccine. General study points: At study baseline, merely roughly 6 AZD1222 recipients were seropositive. Nearly half of spike-specific TCRs reportedly target variant regions that are unmutated in the B.1.351 and B.1.1.7 variants.

Note on this clone: Its antigen is undetermined.

Analysis merged second doses at about 4 or about 12 weeks. Assay: immunoSEQ multiplex PCR; the TCRdb copy retains only in-frame clones and omits some. Here the sample spans roughly 190,000 clones, about 89% being singletons. Trimming cost V 4 bases and J 2 bases; bases outside gene matches: 9. The germline gives CDR1 SGDLS, CDR2 YYNGEE. This CDR3 contains 16 residues. The origin of this receptor is an adult who received the AZD1222 COVID-19 vaccine. The source was peripheral blood, collected 28 days after the second AZD1222 dose. This chain links TRBV9 with TRBJ2-7; 10 nucleotides agree with TRBD2. The CDR3 region is CASSPPTSGETYEQYF. As DNA, the CDR3 is TGTGCCAGCAGCCCACCAACTAGCGGGGAAACCTACGAGCAGTACTTC. The whole variable domain, filled in from reference TRBV9 and TRBJ2-7, reads DSGVTQTPKHLITATGQRVTLRCSPRSGDLSVYWYQQSLDQGLQFLIQYYNGEERAKGNILERFSAQQFPDLHSELNLSSLELGDSALYFCASSPPTSGETYEQYFGPGTRLTVT.